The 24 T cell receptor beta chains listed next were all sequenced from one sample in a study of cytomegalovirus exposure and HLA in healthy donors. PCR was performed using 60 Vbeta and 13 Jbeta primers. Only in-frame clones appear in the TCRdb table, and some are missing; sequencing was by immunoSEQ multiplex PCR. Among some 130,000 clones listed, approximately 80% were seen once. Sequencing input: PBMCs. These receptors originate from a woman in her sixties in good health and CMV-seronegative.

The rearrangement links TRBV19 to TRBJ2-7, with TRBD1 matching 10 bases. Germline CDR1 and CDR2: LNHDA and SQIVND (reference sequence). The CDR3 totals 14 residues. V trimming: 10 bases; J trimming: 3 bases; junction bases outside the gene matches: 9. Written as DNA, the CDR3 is TGTGCCACCAGCCCGACAGGGGGCATCTACGAGCAGTACTTC. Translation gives CATSPTGGIYEQYF. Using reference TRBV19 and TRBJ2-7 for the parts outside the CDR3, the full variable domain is DGGITQSPKYLFRKEGQNVTLSCEQNLNHDAMYWYRQDPGQGLRLIYYSQIVNDFQKGDIAEGYSVSREKKESFPLTVTSAQKNPTAFYLCATSPTGGIYEQYFGPGTRLTVT.

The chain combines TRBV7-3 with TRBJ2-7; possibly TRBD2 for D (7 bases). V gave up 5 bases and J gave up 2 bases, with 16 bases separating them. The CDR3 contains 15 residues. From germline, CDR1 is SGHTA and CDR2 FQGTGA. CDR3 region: CASSHGGGGPYEQYF. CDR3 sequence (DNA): TGTGCCAGCAGCCACGGCGGGGGCGGACCCTACGAGCAGTACTTC.

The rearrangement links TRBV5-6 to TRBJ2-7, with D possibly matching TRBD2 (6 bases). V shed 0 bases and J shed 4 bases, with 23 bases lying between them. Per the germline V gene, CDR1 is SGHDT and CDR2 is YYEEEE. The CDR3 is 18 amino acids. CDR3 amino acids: CASSLGAYKGSGRYEQYF. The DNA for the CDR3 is TGTGCCAGCAGCTTGGGGGCCTACAAGGGTAGCGGAAGATACGAGCAGTACTTC. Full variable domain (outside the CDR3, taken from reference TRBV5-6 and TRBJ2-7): DAGVTQSPTHLIKTRGQQVTLRCSPKSGHDTVSWYQQALGQGPQFIFQYYEEEERQRGNFPDRFSGHQFPNYSSELNVNALLLGDSALYLCASSLGAYKGSGRYEQYFGPGTRLTVT.

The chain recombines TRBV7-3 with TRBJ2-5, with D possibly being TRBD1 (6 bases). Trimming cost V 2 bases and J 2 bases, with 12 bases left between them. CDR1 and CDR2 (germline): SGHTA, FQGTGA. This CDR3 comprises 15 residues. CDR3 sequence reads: CASSLLPGQQETQYF. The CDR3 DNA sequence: TGTGCCAGCAGCTTATTGCCCGGACAGCAAGAGACCCAGTACTTC.

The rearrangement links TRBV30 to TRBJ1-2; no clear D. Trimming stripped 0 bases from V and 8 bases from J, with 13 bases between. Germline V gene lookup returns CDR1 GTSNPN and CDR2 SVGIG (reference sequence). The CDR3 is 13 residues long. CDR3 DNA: TGTGCCTGGAGTGTCATACAGACGGCCGGCTACACCTTC. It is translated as CAWSVIQTAGYTF.

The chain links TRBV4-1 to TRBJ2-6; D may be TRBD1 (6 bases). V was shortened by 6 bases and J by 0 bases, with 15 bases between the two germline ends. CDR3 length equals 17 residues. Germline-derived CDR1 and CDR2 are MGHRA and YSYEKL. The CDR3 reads CASRKSGASSGANVLTF. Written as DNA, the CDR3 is TGCGCCAGCAGAAAGTCAGGGGCAAGCTCTGGGGCCAACGTCCTGACTTTC.

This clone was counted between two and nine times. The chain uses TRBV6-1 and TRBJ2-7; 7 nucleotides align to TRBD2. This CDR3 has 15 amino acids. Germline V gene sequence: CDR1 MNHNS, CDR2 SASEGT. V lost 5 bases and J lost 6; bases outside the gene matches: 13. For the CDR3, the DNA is TGTGCCAGCAGTCTAGAGACTAGCTCCTCGAGCGAGCAGTACTTC. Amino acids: CASSLETSSSSEQYF.

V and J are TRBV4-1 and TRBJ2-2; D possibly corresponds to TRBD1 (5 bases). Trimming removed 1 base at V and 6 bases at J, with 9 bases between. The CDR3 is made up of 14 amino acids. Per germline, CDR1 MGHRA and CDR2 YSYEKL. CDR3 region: CASSQVPGSGELFF. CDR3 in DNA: TGCGCCAGCAGCCAAGTTCCAGGGTCCGGGGAGCTGTTTTTT.

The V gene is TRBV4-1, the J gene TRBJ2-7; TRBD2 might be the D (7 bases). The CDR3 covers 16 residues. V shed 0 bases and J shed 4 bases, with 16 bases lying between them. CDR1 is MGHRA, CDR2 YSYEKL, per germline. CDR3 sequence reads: CASSQDPTGRAYEQYF. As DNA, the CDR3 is TGCGCCAGCAGCCAAGATCCAACAGGGAGGGCTTACGAGCAGTACTTC.

The CDR3 DNA sequence: TGTGCCAGCAGGGATAGGGACAGGGTAGAGGTTAGGCCCCAGCATTTT. Translating gives CASRDRDRVEVRPQHF. The J gene is TRBJ1-5, the V gene TRBV6-6; 9 bases match TRBD1. The V gene's germline CDR1 is MNHNY and CDR2 SVGAGI (reference sequence). V shed 6 bases and J 9 bases; nucleotides not matched to a gene: 15. This CDR3 region has 16 residues.

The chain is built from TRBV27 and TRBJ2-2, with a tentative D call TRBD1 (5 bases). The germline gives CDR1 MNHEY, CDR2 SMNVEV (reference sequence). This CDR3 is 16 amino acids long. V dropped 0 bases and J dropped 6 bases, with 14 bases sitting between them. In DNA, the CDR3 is TGTGCCAGCAGTTTATCAAGCAGGGTTATGTCCGGGGAGCTGTTTTTT. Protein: CASSLSSRVMSGELFF.

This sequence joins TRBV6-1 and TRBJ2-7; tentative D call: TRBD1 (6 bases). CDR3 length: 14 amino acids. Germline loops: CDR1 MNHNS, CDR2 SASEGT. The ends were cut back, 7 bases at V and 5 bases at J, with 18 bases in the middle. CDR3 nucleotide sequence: TGTGCCAGCACGGCCCCAGGGGCTGCCAACGAGCAGTACTTC. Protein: CASTAPGAANEQYF.

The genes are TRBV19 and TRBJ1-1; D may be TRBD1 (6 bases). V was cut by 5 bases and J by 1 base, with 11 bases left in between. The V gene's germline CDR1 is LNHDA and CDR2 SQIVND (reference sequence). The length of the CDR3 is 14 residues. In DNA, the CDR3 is TGTGCCAGTAGTGCGGACAGCACGAACACTGAAGCTTTCTTT. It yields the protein CASSADSTNTEAFF.

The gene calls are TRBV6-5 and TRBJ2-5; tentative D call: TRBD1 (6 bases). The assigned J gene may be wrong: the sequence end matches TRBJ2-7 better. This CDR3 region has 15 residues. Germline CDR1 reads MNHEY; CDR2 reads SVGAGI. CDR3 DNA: TGTGCCAGCAGCCCAAACTTGGGACACAACTACGAGCAGTACTTC. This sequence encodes CASSPNLGHNYEQYF.

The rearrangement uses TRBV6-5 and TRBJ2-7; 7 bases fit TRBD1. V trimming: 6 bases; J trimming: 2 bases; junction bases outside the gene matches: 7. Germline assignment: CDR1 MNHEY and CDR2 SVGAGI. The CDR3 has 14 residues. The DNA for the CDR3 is TGTGCCAGCAGACGGGACAGCGGCACCTACGAGCAGTACTTC. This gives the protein CASRRDSGTYEQYF.

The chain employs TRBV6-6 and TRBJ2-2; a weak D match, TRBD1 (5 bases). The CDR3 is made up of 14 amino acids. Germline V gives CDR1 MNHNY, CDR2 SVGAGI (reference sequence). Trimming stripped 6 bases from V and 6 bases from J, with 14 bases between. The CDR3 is CASSSGARSGELFF. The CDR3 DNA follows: TGTGCCAGCAGCTCTGGGGCGAGGTCCGGGGAGCTGTTTTTT.

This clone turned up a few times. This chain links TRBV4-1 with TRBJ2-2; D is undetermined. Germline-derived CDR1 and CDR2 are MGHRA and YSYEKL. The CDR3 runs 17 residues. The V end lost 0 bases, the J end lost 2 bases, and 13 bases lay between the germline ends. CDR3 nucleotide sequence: TGCGCCAGCAGCCAAGAGGCAGTCCCCCTTAACACCGGGGAGCTGTTTTTT. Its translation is CASSQEAVPLNTGELFF.

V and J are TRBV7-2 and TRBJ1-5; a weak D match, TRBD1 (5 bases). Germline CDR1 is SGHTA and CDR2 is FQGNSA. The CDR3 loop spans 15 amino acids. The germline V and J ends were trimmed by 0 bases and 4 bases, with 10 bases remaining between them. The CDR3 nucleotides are TGTGCCAGCAGCTTAGCCGCAGGGTATAATCAGCCCCAGCATTTT. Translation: CASSLAAGYNQPQHF. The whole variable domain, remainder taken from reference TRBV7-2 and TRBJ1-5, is GAGVSQSPSNKVTEKGKDVELRCDPISGHTALYWYRQSLGQGLEFLIYFQGNSAPDKSGLPSDRFSAERTGGSVSTLTIQRTQQEDSAVYLCASSLAAGYNQPQHFGDGTRLSIL.

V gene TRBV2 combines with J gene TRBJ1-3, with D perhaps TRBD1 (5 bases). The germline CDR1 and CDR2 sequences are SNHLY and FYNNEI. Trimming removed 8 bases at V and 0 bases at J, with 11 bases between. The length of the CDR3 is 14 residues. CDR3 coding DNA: TGTGCCAGCGGGGCGGCAAGCTCTGGAAACACCATATATTTT. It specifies CASGAASSGNTIYF.

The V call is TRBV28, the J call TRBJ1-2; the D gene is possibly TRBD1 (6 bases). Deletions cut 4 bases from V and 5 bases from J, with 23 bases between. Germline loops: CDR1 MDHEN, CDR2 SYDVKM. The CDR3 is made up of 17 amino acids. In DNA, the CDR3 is TGTGCCAGCAGTTCCCCCCGCCCGAACAGGGTGAGGTATGGCTACACCTTC. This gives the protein CASSSPRPNRVRYGYTF.

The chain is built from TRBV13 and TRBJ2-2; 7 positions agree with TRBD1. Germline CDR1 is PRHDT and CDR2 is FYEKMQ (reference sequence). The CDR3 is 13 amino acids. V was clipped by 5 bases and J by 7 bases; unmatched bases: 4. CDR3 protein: CASSPRQGGELFF. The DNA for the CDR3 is TGTGCCAGCAGCCCGCGACAGGGCGGGGAGCTGTTTTTT.

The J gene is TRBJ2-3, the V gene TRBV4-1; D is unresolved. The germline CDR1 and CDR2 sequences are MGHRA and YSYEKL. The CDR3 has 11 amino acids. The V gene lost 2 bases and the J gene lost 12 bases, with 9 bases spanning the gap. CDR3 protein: CASSQFQAQYF. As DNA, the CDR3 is TGCGCCAGCAGCCAATTCCAGGCACAGTATTTT.

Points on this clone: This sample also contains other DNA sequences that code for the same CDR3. CDR3 loop: CASSAGTSGSYEQYF. CDR3 in DNA: TGTGCCAGCAGCGCCGGGACTAGCGGGAGCTACGAGCAGTACTTC. The chain carries TRBV9 and TRBJ2-7; 14 bases match TRBD2. CDR3 length: 15 amino acids. Trimming cost V 3 bases and J 3 bases; bases outside gene matches: 2. Germline assignment: CDR1 SGDLS and CDR2 YYNGEE.

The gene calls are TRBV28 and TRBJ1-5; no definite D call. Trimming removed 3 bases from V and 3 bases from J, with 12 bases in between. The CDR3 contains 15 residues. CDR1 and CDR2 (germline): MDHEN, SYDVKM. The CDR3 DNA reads TGTGCCAGCAGTTTTCGGTTGCGGTACAATCAGCCCCAGCATTTT. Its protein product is CASSFRLRYNQPQHF.